This T cell receptor beta chain emerged from a study of T cell repertoires in cytomegalovirus infection. Study information: The authors used CMV epitopes that were HLA-C-restricted (recently identified) and HLA-B-restricted (well studied).

In the case of this clonotype: What it recognizes is unknown.

Germline-derived CDR1 and CDR2 are KGHSH and LQKENI. Trimming pared 2 bases from V and 0 bases from J, leaving 10 bases between. CDR3 size: 15 residues. TCRdb itself ran the reads through MiXCR, one entry per CDR3 protein. This repertoire shows about 37,000 distinct CDR3 sequences, less than 60% found once; its top ten account for about nine tenths. The sequences come from CD8+ T cells from cultured PBMCs, collected from culture after CMV antigen stimulation. V gene TRBV18 combines with J gene TRBJ1-1; D possibly corresponds to TRBD1 (5 bases). The origin of this receptor is a human donor in good health (CMV status not recorded). Some clones in this sample may be carry-over from other donors' samples. CDR3 in amino acids: CASSPVTGVNTEAFF. CDR3 nucleotide sequence: TGTGCCAGCTCACCAGTAACAGGAGTGAACACTGAAGCTTTCTTT.